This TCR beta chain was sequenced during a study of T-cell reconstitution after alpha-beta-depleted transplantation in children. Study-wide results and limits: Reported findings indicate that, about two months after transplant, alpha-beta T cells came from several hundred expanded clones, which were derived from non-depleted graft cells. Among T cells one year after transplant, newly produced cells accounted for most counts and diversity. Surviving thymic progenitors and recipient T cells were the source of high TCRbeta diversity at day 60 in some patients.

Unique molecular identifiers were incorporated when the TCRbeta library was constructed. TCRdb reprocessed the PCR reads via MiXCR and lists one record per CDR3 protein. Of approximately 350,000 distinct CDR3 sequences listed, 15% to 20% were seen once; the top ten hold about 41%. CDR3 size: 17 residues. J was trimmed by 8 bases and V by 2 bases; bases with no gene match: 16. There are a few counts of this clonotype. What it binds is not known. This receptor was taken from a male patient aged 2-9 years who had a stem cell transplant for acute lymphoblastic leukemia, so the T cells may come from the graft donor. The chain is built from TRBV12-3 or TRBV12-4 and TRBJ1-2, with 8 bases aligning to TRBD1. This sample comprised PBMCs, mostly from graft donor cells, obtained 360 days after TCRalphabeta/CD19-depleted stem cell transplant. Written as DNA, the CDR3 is TGTGCCAGCAGTTTACGCGCACAGGGGGAAATTTCTTTGGGCTACACCTTC. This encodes CASSLRAQGEISLGYTF.